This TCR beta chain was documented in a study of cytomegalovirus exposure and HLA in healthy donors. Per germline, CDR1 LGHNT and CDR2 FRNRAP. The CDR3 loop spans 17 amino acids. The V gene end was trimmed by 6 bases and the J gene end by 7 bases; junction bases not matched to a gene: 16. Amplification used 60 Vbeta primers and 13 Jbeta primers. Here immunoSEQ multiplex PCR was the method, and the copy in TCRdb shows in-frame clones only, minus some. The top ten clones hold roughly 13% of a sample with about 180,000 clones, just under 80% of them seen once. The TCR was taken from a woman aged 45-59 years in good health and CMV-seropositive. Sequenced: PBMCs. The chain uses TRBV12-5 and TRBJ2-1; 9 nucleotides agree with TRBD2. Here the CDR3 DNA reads TGTGCTAGTGGCCCCGGTAGGGAAGCGGGGGGAAGGAATGAGCAGTTCTTC. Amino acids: CASGPGREAGGRNEQFF.